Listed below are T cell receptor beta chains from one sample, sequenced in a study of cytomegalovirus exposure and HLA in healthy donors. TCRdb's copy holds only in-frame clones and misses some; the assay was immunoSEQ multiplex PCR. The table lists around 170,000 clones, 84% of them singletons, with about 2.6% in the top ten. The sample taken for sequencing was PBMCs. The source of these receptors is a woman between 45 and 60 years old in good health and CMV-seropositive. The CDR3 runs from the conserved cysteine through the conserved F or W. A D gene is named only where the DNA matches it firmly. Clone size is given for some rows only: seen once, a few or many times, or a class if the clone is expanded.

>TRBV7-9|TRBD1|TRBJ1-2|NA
TGTGCCAGCAGCTTAGGGGACAGACCCTATGGCTACACCTTC
CASSLGDRPYGYTF
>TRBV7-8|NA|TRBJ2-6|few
TGTGCCAGCAGAACTGGGGGGTCCTCTGGGGCCAACGTCCTGACTTTC
CASRTGGSSGANVLTF
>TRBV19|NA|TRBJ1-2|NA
TGTGCCAGTAGTATCCAGGTCCTCTATGGCTACACCTTC
CASSIQVLYGYTF
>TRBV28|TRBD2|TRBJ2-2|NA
TGTGCCAGCAGTTCTACCCCTACTAGCGGGGGGGCGTTAAGCGGGGAGCTGTTTTTT
CASSSTPTSGGALSGELFF
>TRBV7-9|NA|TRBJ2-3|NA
TGTGCCAGCAGCTTTCTGGGGGCGATAGATACGCAGTATTTT
CASSFLGAIDTQYF
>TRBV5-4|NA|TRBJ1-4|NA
TGTGCCAGCAGCTTGGCCTTGTCCCCTGAAAAACTGTTTTTT
CASSLALSPEKLFF
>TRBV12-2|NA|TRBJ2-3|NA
TGTGCAAGTCGCTCGGTATTGGGACTAGCGGGGGGCATACGCACAGATACGCAGTATTTT
CASRSVLGLAGGIRTDTQYF
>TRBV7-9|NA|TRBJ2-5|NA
TGTTCCAGCAGCTGGGTCGTCGGAGGGACTGGGGAGACCCAGTACTTC
CSSSWVVGGTGETQYF
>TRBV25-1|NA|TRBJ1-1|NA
TGTGCCAGCAGTGAATGGGGGGGCGAAGCTTTCTTT
CASSEWGGEAFF
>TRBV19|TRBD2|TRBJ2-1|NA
TGTGCCAGTAGTATATCAGGACTAGCGGGGGGGCCAAATTCCTACAATGAGCAGTTCTTC
CASSISGLAGGPNSYNEQFF
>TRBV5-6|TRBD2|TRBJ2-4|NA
TGTGCCAGCAGGGCCGGGACTAGCGGAAAAAACATTCAGTACTTC
CASRAGTSGKNIQYF
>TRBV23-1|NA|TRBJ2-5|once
TGCGCCAGCCTAAACGGTCGGGTCGAGGAGACCCAGTACTTC
CASLNGRVEETQYF
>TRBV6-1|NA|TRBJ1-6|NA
TGTGCCAGCAGTGCAACAGGGAGCTCCTATAATTCACCCCTCCACTTT
CASSATGSSYNSPLHF
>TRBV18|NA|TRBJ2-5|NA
TGTGCCAGCTCACCACAGGGGGTCCAAGAGACCCAGTACTTC
CASSPQGVQETQYF
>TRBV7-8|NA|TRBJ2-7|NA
TGTGCCAGCAGCTATGGGCAGGGAACCCCCCTCGAGCAGTACTTC
CASSYGQGTPLEQYF
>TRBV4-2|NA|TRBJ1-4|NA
TGTGCCAGTAGCCAAGATCTGAATGTGGGACACAATAATGAAAAACTGTTTTTT
CASSQDLNVGHNNEKLFF
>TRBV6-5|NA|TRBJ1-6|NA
TGTGCCAGCAGTTACTCGGTTTCAGCGGATTCACCCCTCCACTTT
CASSYSVSADSPLHF
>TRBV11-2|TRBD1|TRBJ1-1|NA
TGTGCCAGCAGCTTAACCGACAGGGCCGGCACTGAAGCTTTCTTT
CASSLTDRAGTEAFF
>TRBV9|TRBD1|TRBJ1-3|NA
TGTGCCAGCAGCGTCGGGGACAGGGGTTCTGGAAACACCATATATTTT
CASSVGDRGSGNTIYF
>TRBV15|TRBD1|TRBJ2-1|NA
TGTGCCACCAGCAGGGAAGCGACAGGGTACAATGAGCAGTTCTTC
CATSREATGYNEQFF
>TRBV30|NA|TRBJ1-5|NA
TGTGCCTGGAGTGTACAGGGACCGACTCCTCAGCCCCAGCATTTT
CAWSVQGPTPQPQHF
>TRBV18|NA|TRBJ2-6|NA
TGTGCCAGCTCCCGGGACTCCATTAGCTCTGGGGCCAACGTCCTGACTTTC
CASSRDSISSGANVLTF
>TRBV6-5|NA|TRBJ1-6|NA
TGTGCCAGCAGTTACTCGTTCGATTCACCCCTCCACTTT
CASSYSFDSPLHF
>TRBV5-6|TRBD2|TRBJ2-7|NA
TGTGCCAGCAGCTTGTGCCGGGGGGGGTACGAGCAGTACTTC
CASSLCRGGYEQYF
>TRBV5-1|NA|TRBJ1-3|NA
TGCGCCAGCAGCTTGGGAGGGTCCCACTCTGGAAACACCATATATTTT
CASSLGGSHSGNTIYF
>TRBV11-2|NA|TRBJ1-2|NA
TGTGCCAGCAGCCGCCGCCCGGAGGGTGGCTACACCTTC
CASSRRPEGGYTF
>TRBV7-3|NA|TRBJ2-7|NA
TGTGCCAGCAGCTTAAACGGGGGTGGCGAGCAGTACTTC
CASSLNGGGEQYF
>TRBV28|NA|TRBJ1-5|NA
TGTGCCAGCAGTTTAGGGGGCCAGCCCCAGCATTTT
CASSLGGQPQHF
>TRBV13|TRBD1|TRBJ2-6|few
TGTGCCAGCAGCTTAGTAGGGGGCGCTGGGGCCAACGTCCTGACTTTC
CASSLVGGAGANVLTF
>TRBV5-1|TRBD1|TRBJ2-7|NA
TGCGCCAGCAGCCCACCGGGACAGGGCTACGAGCAGTACTTC
CASSPPGQGYEQYF
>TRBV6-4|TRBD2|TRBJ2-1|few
TGTGCCAGCAGTGCCGGGACTAGCGGGGGATATGAGCAGTTCTTC
CASSAGTSGGYEQFF
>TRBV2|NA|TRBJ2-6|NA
TGTGCCAGCAGTGAATGGGGCGGCTCCCCTTCTGGGGCCAACGTCCTGACTTTC
CASSEWGGSPSGANVLTF
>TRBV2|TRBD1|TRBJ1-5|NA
TGTGCCAGCAAAGCCGGGACAGATAGCAATCAGCCCCAGCATTTT
CASKAGTDSNQPQHF
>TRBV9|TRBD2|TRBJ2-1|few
TGTGCCAGCAGCGCAGTAGCGGGGAGAGGCAATGAGCAGTTCTTC
CASSAVAGRGNEQFF
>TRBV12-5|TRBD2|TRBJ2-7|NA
TGTGCTAGTGGTCCGGGGGGCCTACTAGCGGGGGGCTCCTACGAGCAGTACTTC
CASGPGGLLAGGSYEQYF
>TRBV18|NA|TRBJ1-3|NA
TGTGCCAGCTCACCAGGGCAGGGGTCCGGAAACACCATATATTTT
CASSPGQGSGNTIYF
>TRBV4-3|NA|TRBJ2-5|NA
TGCGCCAGCAGCCAAAACCACGGGAGACAAGAGACCCAGTACTTC
CASSQNHGRQETQYF
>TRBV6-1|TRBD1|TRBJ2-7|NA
TGTGCCAGCAGTGATTGGACAGGGACCTACGAGCAGTACTTC
CASSDWTGTYEQYF
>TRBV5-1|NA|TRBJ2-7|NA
TGCGCCAGCAGCTTGACGGGGGCCTACGAGCAGTACTTC
CASSLTGAYEQYF